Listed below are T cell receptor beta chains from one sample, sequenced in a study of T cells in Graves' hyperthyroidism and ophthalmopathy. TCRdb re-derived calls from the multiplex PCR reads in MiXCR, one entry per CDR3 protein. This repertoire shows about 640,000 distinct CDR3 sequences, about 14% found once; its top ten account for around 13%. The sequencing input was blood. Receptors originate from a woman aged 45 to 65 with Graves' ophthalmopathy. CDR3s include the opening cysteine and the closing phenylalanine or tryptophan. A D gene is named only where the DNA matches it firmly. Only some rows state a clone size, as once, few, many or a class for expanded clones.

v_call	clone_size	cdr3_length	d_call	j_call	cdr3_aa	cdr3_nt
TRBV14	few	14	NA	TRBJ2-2	CASSQSLGTGELFF	TGTGCCAGCAGCCAATCCTTGGGAACCGGGGAGCTGTTTTTT
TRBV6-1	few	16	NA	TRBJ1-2	CASSLSPRRRFNGYTF	TGTGCCAGCAGTCTCTCCCCCCGGCGGAGGTTTAATGGCTACACCTTC
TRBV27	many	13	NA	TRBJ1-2	CASSLKGNYGYTF	TGTGCCAGCAGTTTAAAGGGTAACTATGGCTACACCTTC
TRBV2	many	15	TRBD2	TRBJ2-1	CASSDRASGRTERFF	TGTGCCAGCAGTGATAGGGCTAGCGGGAGGACTGAGCGGTTCTTC
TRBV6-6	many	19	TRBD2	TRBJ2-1	CASSYAKSTLAGGHSEQFF	TGTGCCAGCAGTTACGCCAAGTCGACGCTAGCGGGAGGGCACAGTGAGCAGTTCTTC
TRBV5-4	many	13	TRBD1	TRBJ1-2	CASKTGVDYGYTF	TGTGCCAGCAAGACAGGGGTCGACTATGGCTACACCTTC
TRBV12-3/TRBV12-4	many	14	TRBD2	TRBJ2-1	CASSPTSGMGEQFF	TGTGCCAGCAGCCCGACTAGCGGGATGGGTGAGCAGTTCTTC
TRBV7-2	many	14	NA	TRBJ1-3	CASSLGQSGNTIYF	TGTGCCAGCAGCTTAGGGCAGTCTGGAAACACCATATATTTT
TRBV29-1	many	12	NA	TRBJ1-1	CSVGHAGTEAFF	TGCAGCGTTGGACACGCCGGCACTGAAGCTTTCTTT
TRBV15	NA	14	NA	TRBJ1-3	CATSREKSGNTIYF	TGTGCCACCAGCAGAGAGAAGAGCGGAAACACCATATATTTT
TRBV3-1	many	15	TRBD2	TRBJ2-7	CASSQKPTSVWEQYF	TGTGCCAGCAGCCAAAAGCCGACTAGCGTATGGGAGCAGTACTTC
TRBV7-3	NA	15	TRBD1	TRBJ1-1	CASSITGGGNTEAFF	TGTGCCAGCAGCATAACAGGGGGGGGGAACACTGAAGCTTTCTTT
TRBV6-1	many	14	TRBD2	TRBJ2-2	CASTRLADYGELFF	TGTGCCAGCACTAGACTAGCGGATTACGGGGAGCTGTTTTTT